The rows below give T cell receptor beta chains drawn from one sample of a study of T cells after yellow fever vaccination. Each CDR3 protein is one row after TCRdb ran MiXCR on the 5' RACE reads. This table has 250,000 or so distinct CDR3 sequences, about 7% appearing once. The sequences come from CD4+ T cells sorted from PBMCs, collected 15 days after the yellow fever booster vaccination. Receptors originate from a man younger than 45 who received the YFV17D yellow fever vaccine. CDR3s include the opening cysteine and the closing phenylalanine or tryptophan. A D gene is named only where the DNA matches it firmly. Rows give clone size only sometimes, using once, few, many, or a class for an expanded clone.

TRBV6-5	NA	NA	TRBJ1-2	CASSSSVGYTF	TGTGCCAGCAGCTCTAGCGTGGGCTACACCTTC
TRBV28	NA	many	TRBJ2-4	CASSRTWGENIQYF	TGTGCCAGCAGTCGGACGTGGGGTGAAAACATTCAGTACTTC
TRBV12-3/TRBV12-4	NA	NA	TRBJ2-4	CASRNRDGLAKNIQYF	TGTGCCAGCAGAAACAGGGACGGACTAGCCAAAAACATTCAGTACTTC
TRBV12-3/TRBV12-4	TRBD1	few	TRBJ1-6	CASSRGENSPLHF	TGTGCCAGCAGCAGGGGGGAGAATTCACCCCTCCACTTT
TRBV5-1	NA	NA	TRBJ2-7	CASSLATSREQYF	TGCGCCAGCAGCTTGGCCACATCGCGCGAGCAGTACTTC
TRBV27	NA	few	TRBJ2-7	CASSPQSGPKVYEQYF	TGTGCCAGCAGTCCCCAATCGGGACCGAAAGTCTACGAGCAGTACTTC
TRBV11-2	NA	NA	TRBJ2-7	CASSPQGGGASYEQYF	TGTGCCAGCAGCCCACAAGGAGGGGGCGCATCCTACGAGCAGTACTTC
TRBV7-2	NA	many	TRBJ2-7	CASSLPPYEQYF	TGTGCCAGCAGCTTACCGCCCTACGAGCAGTACTTC
TRBV7-2	NA	many	TRBJ1-3	CASSLTATSGNTIYF	TGTGCCAGCAGCTTAACAGCCACCTCTGGAAACACCATATATTTT
TRBV5-4	NA	few	TRBJ2-1	CASSLYLVGFNEQFF	TGTGCCAGCAGCTTGTATCTAGTGGGCTTCAATGAGCAGTTCTTC
TRBV5-6	NA	few	TRBJ2-2	CASRGRATGELFF	TGTGCCAGCAGGGGGCGGGCCACCGGGGAGCTGTTTTTT
TRBV20-1	TRBD1	NA	TRBJ1-4	CSARGGTGEKLFF	TGCAGTGCTAGAGGTGGGACAGGCGAAAAACTGTTTTTT
TRBV7-2	NA	NA	TRBJ2-1	CASSQTASSYNEQFF	TGTGCCAGCAGCCAGACAGCGAGCTCCTACAATGAGCAGTTCTTC
TRBV10-3	TRBD2	few	TRBJ2-5	CATYPGGRQETQYF	TGTGCCACGTACCCGGGGGGGCGCCAAGAGACCCAGTACTTC
TRBV3-1	TRBD2	few	TRBJ2-7	CASTLAGVPEQYF	TGTGCCAGCACGCTAGCGGGAGTCCCCGAGCAGTACTTC
TRBV10-3	NA	many	TRBJ1-2	CAITWSDSQEGYTF	TGTGCCATCACCTGGAGTGACAGTCAGGAAGGCTACACCTTC
TRBV3-1	NA	NA	TRBJ1-2	CASSHPRDSEYGYTF	TGTGCCAGCAGCCATCCCCGGGACTCGGAGTATGGCTACACCTTC
TRBV7-9	NA	many	TRBJ1-2	CASSATVNYGYTF	TGTGCCAGCAGCGCGACAGTTAACTATGGCTACACCTTC
TRBV5-1	NA	NA	TRBJ1-6	CASSLGGDSPLHF	TGCGCCAGCAGCTTGGGTGGGGATTCACCCCTCCACTTT
TRBV7-2	NA	NA	TRBJ1-6	CASSLSDEGSPLHF	TGTGCCAGCAGCTTATCGGATGAGGGTTCACCCCTCCACTTT
TRBV7-9	NA	few	TRBJ2-4	CASSSGELAKNIQYF	TGTGCCAGCAGCTCAGGGGAACTAGCCAAAAACATTCAGTACTTC
TRBV19	TRBD2	few	TRBJ2-7	CASSIEAGNYEQYF	TGTGCCAGTAGTATAGAAGCGGGGAACTACGAGCAGTACTTC
TRBV6-1	NA	many	TRBJ1-4	CASSRNHNNEKLFF	TGTGCCAGCAGTAGGAATCACAATAATGAAAAACTGTTTTTT
TRBV7-2	NA	many	TRBJ2-7	CASSLDGQGGYEQYF	TGTGCCAGCAGCTTAGATGGGCAAGGGGGGTACGAGCAGTACTTC
TRBV4-3	NA	few	TRBJ2-5	CASSQDRGVWQTQYF	TGCGCCAGCAGCCAAGATCGGGGTGTCTGGCAGACCCAGTACTTC
TRBV30	TRBD2	few	TRBJ2-7	CAGGRGSYEQYF	TGTGCCGGGGGGAGGGGATCCTACGAGCAGTACTTC
TRBV6-5	TRBD1	few	TRBJ2-7	CASSYTGTGYEQYF	TGTGCCAGCAGTTACACTGGGACAGGATACGAGCAGTACTTC
TRBV7-2	TRBD1	few	TRBJ1-1	CASSLGGDRTAFF	TGTGCCAGCAGCTTAGGGGGGGACAGGACAGCTTTCTTT